These T cell receptor beta chains were read from a single sample in a study of CD8 T cells in Susac syndrome. MiXCR, applied by TCRdb to the immunoSEQ multiplex PCR reads, yields one record per CDR3 protein. The profile shows more than 150,000 distinct CDR3 sequences, approximately 94% of them singletons. Sequencing used CD8+ T cells from PBMCs. The receptor set was obtained from a human donor with multiple sclerosis. Each CDR3 is given with its conserved first and last residue. The order of the fields is V gene, clone size, CDR3 length, CDR3 protein. A row's size may be missing; if present it is once, few, many or a size class.

V: TRBV6-2/TRBV6-3; size: NA; length: 15; CDR3: CASSTDGNVGYEQYF
V: TRBV5-8; size: NA; length: 15; CDR3: CASSLRRGSADTQYF
V: TRBV5-1; size: NA; length: 13; CDR3: CASSYGSGTEQYF
V: TRBV9; size: NA; length: 16; CDR3: CASSDGQGATHPEAFF
V: TRBV6-1; size: NA; length: 15; CDR3: CASLKLQGRNTEAFF
V: TRBV30; size: NA; length: 12; CDR3: CAWSVGSEPQHF
V: TRBV12-3/TRBV12-4; size: NA; length: 16; CDR3: CASSLSRAHMAGELFF
V: TRBV20-1; size: NA; length: 14; CDR3: CSAYTGGATDTQYF
V: TRBV25-1; size: NA; length: 13; CDR3: CASSVTRTDTQYF
V: TRBV25-1; size: NA; length: 13; CDR3: CASSVRGGGTQYF
V: TRBV7-2; size: NA; length: 15; CDR3: CASSSGLGAKYEQYF
V: TRBV7-9; size: NA; length: 14; CDR3: CASSLGPDRTEAFF
V: TRBV7-9; size: NA; length: 14; CDR3: CATTGGGQDYGYTF
V: TRBV27; size: NA; length: 15; CDR3: CASSLSVTDNYGYTF
V: TRBV7-8; size: NA; length: 12; CDR3: CASSSLLRLLHF
V: TRBV20-1; size: NA; length: 15; CDR3: CSADLGQGGRSGYTF
V: TRBV5-1; size: NA; length: 13; CDR3: CASSLTVFYGYTF
V: TRBV16; size: once; length: 12; CDR3: CASTQGGTEAFF